The T cell receptor (beta chain) described here comes from a study of CD8+ T cells in alopecia areata. Individuals with alopecia areata gave both lesional scalp punch biopsies and peripheral blood for collection. CD4+ and CD8+ T cells were sorted from PBMCs stained for CD3, CD4 and CD8. CDR1 and CDR2 (germline): MGHRA, YSYEKL. There are 14 residues in the CDR3. With 1 base removed from V and 0 bases from J, the gap between germline ends came to 4 bases. As concerns this clone: What it recognizes is unknown.

Whole-study findings and limits: Sequenced scalp T cells also include alphabeta T cells resident in normal skin. Alopecia totalis/universalis scalp especially showed more expanded CD8+ clones than normal scalp.

Reverse transcribed after extraction, RNA yielded cDNA as the sequencing template. The assay was immunoSEQ multiplex PCR, and TCRdb's table has in-frame clones only and misses some. Of 100,000 to 130,000 clones in the sample, over 55% were seen once. The TCR comes from a human donor with alopecia areata. Material for sequencing was NKG2D-low CD8+ T cells sorted from blood. The V and J genes are TRBV4-1 and TRBJ2-1; D uncertain. CDR3 DNA sequence: TGCGCCAGCAGCCAAGGAGGCTCCTACAATGAGCAGTTCTTC. Amino acid sequence: CASSQGGSYNEQFF.